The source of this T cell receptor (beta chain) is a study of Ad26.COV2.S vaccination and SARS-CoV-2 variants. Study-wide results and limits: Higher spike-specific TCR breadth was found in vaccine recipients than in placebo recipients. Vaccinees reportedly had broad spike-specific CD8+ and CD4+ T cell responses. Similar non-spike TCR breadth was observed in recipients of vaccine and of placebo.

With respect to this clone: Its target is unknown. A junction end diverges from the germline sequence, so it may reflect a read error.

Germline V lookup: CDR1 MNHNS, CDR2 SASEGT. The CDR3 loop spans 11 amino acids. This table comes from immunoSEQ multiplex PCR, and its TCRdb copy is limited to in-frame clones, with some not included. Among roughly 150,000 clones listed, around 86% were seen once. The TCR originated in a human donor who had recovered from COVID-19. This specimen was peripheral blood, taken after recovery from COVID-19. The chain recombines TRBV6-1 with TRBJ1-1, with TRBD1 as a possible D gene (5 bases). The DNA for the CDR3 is TGTGCCAGCAGTGAAGGGGGGGGTGCGACCTTT. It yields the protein CASSEGGGATF.